This entry concerns a single TCR beta chain. Which antigen it targets is not known. It has no much larger one-base neighbor in the sample; base qualities were not kept. Ficoll-Paque density gradient centrifugation was used to isolate PBMCs. The germline V end is reduced by 5 bases and the J end by 6 bases; junction bases left unmatched: 5. CDR1 and CDR2 were assigned from the germline V gene (reference sequence) as SGHAT and FQDESV. Measured from the cysteine to the phenylalanine, the CDR3 is 14 residues long. Just CDR3 DNA is preserved here, 42 bases in frame from base 1. This entry is derived from a study of T-cell memory formation after mild COVID-19 (dated by TCRdb to about 2021). Regarding the research as a whole: TCR sequence clusters from the two donors were found to be largely donor specific. In a couple of donors, T-cell clones that expanded and contracted after mild COVID-19 were tracked by sequencing TCRalpha and TCRbeta repertoires over time. The cohort was made up of two young adult volunteers, one female and one male, who were previously healthy. Overall results and qualifications from the work: Clones that contracted from day 15 to 85 showed balanced CD4/CD8 phenotypes, whereas a second wave of clones that expanded from day 15 to 37 leaned towards CD4+. Contracting CD4+ clones appeared mostly in the CM and EM memory subsets, whereas CD8+ clones were enriched in EMRA. Only a couple of mild cases were covered in the study, and larger cohorts including severe cases with pre-infection samples were considered necessary. The detection of some responding clones in pre-infection memory suggests that pre-existing cross-reactive memory T cells joined the SARS-CoV-2 response. SARS-CoV-2 specificity of the second-wave clones peaking on day 37 was not confirmed.

The reads were generated on an Illumina NovaSeq 6000. cDNA libraries for TCRalpha and TCRbeta were prepared by 5'RACE using constant-segment primers, with sample barcodes and unique molecular identifiers added. RNA was extracted from every sample with Trizol reagent. Amplification of the libraries took two PCR steps, and the second step added a second sample barcode plus Illumina TruSeq adapters. The libraries were sequenced on an Illumina NovaSeq using 2 x 150 bp paired-end reads. Per the original workflow: With migec v1.2.7, reads were demultiplexed and then collapsed into UMI-guided consensus sequences. Using mixcr v2.1.11, UMI consensuses were aligned to TRA and TRB V and J templates and then assembled into clonotypes. A clonotype was counted as expanded or contracted only if both edgeR and NoisET called the change significant, with noise models trained on biological replicates. For edgeR calls, the thresholds were a false discovery rate-adjusted p below 0.01 and a log2 fold-change of 1. As an exploratory analysis of dynamics, max-normalized trajectories of the 1000 most abundant clonotypes were examined with PCA combined with hierarchical clustering. The CD4 or CD8 phenotype of responding clones was assigned using the separately sequenced CD4+ and CD8+ repertoires. In TCRdb, the public reads were trimmed at Q25 with fastp and aligned with MiXCR, with productive beta chains retained. Records with the same CDR3 protein are collapsed into one entry carrying the most frequent genes and DNA. TCRdb assigned the V and J calls; the authors' analysis was not used. Present in this sample are approximately 230,000 distinct CDR3 sequences, about a sixth of which were seen just once. The ten largest clones represent about 3.5% of the sample.

The receptor's source is a man younger than 35 who had mild COVID-19 (a few samples of this study predate the infection). The sample titles of this study are shuffled in the database, so cell type and time point are left out; the donor was told from shared clones. Recombination linked TRBV11-1 to TRBJ1-1, with 11 middle bases fitting TRBD1. The sequenced material came from PBMCs or a T cell subset sorted from them (not recorded which). The CDR3 corresponds to CASSPRTGGSEAFF. The DNA sequence reads TGTGCCAGCAGCCCGCGGACAGGGGGCTCTGAAGCTTTCTTT. The full variable domain, completed from the reference TRBV11-1 and TRBJ1-1 proteins outside the CDR3, reads EAEVAQSPRYKITEKSQAVAFWCDPISGHATLYWYRQILGQGPELLVQFQDESVVDDSQLPKDRFSAERLKGVDSTLKIQPAELGDSAMYLCASSPRTGGSEAFFGQGTRLTVV.